The rows below give T cell receptor beta chains drawn from one sample of a study of cytomegalovirus exposure and HLA in healthy donors. The data were produced by immunoSEQ multiplex PCR, yet TCRdb's version contains in-frame clones alone and is incomplete. The sample yields approximately 190,000 clones, roughly 80% seen once. The sample consisted of PBMCs. All receptors come from a man aged 40-55 years in good health and CMV-seropositive. The CDR3 runs from the conserved cysteine through the conserved F or W. The order of the fields is V gene, clone size, D gene, J gene, CDR3 DNA, CDR3 protein. A D gene is named only where the DNA matches it firmly. For some rows the clone size is stated as once, few or many, or as a class when expanded; others skip it.

v_gene: TRBV4-1; abundance: -; d_gene: TRBD1; j_gene: TRBJ1-1; CDR3nt: TGCGCCAGCAGCCAAGGTCCGGGACAGCCGATGAACACTGAAGCTTTCTTT; CDR3aa: CASSQGPGQPMNTEAFF
v_gene: TRBV5-1; abundance: -; d_gene: TRBD2; j_gene: TRBJ2-7; CDR3nt: TGCGCCAGCAGCCTTTCCGGGACTAGCGGAACCTACGAGCAGTACTTC; CDR3aa: CASSLSGTSGTYEQYF
v_gene: TRBV5-1; abundance: -; d_gene: TRBD2; j_gene: TRBJ2-1; CDR3nt: TGCGCCAGCGGCCAAGCGGGAGACGATGAGCAGTTCTTC; CDR3aa: CASGQAGDDEQFF
v_gene: TRBV6-6; abundance: -; d_gene: TRBD1; j_gene: TRBJ1-2; CDR3nt: TGTGCCAGCAGTTTGTTGGACAGGGGATATGGCTACACCTTC; CDR3aa: CASSLLDRGYGYTF
v_gene: TRBV5-1; abundance: -; d_gene: -; j_gene: TRBJ2-1; CDR3nt: TGCGCCAGCATTCCCCGAACCGGGACACTCAATGAGCAGTTCTTC; CDR3aa: CASIPRTGTLNEQFF
v_gene: TRBV5-1; abundance: -; d_gene: TRBD2; j_gene: TRBJ2-7; CDR3nt: TGCGCCAGCAGCTTCGGACTAGCGGGGGATTCCTACGAGCAGTACTTC; CDR3aa: CASSFGLAGDSYEQYF
v_gene: TRBV18; abundance: -; d_gene: -; j_gene: TRBJ1-5; CDR3nt: TGTGCCAGCTCACCAGGTACGGGGAGTGCGCAGCCCCAGCATTTT; CDR3aa: CASSPGTGSAQPQHF
v_gene: TRBV4-3; abundance: once; d_gene: TRBD2; j_gene: TRBJ2-7; CDR3nt: TGCGCCAGCAGCCAAGGACCGGGACTAGAGTACGAGCAGTACTTC; CDR3aa: CASSQGPGLEYEQYF
v_gene: TRBV2; abundance: -; d_gene: -; j_gene: TRBJ2-5; CDR3nt: TGTGCCAGCACGAGGACGAGGGAAGAGACCCAGTACTTC; CDR3aa: CASTRTREETQYF
v_gene: TRBV2; abundance: few; d_gene: -; j_gene: TRBJ2-3; CDR3nt: TGTGCCAGCAGTGAATTAGGGGCGTACACGCAGTATTTT; CDR3aa: CASSELGAYTQYF
v_gene: TRBV2; abundance: -; d_gene: -; j_gene: TRBJ2-5; CDR3nt: TGTGCCAGCAGTGGGGACTCACAAGAGACCCAGTACTTC; CDR3aa: CASSGDSQETQYF
v_gene: TRBV2; abundance: -; d_gene: TRBD1; j_gene: TRBJ2-2; CDR3nt: TGTGCCAGCCGGACAGGGTGGACCGGGGAGCTGTTTTTT; CDR3aa: CASRTGWTGELFF
v_gene: TRBV7-2; abundance: few; d_gene: -; j_gene: TRBJ2-6; CDR3nt: TGTGCCAGCAGTCAACAAACAGGGACCGGGGCCAACGTCCTGACTTTC; CDR3aa: CASSQQTGTGANVLTF
v_gene: TRBV29-1; abundance: -; d_gene: TRBD2; j_gene: TRBJ2-3; CDR3nt: TGCAGCGTTGGGGGGACTAGTAAAGATACGCAGTATTTT; CDR3aa: CSVGGTSKDTQYF
v_gene: TRBV4-1; abundance: few; d_gene: -; j_gene: TRBJ1-1; CDR3nt: TGCGCCAGCAGCCCTATGGGGGGGGACACTGAAGCTTTCTTT; CDR3aa: CASSPMGGDTEAFF
v_gene: TRBV27; abundance: -; d_gene: -; j_gene: TRBJ2-2; CDR3nt: TGTGCCAGCAGCCGCCCGGGGGCGAACACCGGGGAGCTGTTTTTT; CDR3aa: CASSRPGANTGELFF